The clone carrying this T cell receptor (beta chain) was picked up a small number of times. Brentuximab vedotin exposure varied among the patients, all of whom had relapsed after autologous stem cell transplantation. Germline V gives CDR1 KGHSH, CDR2 LQKENI. This CDR3 is 14 amino acids long. Trimming cost V 7 bases and J 5 bases; bases outside gene matches: 7. Profiled with immunoSEQ multiplex PCR; TCRdb holds only in-frame clones, not every one. The sample lists tens of thousands of clones; roughly three quarters were seen once. This entry is derived from a study of PD-1 blockade in classical Hodgkin lymphoma.

Sequenced here: peripheral blood mononuclear cells (PBMCs), sampled at baseline. V usage is TRBV18 and J usage is TRBJ2-7, with 11 bases matching TRBD2. The sequence was obtained from a human donor with classical Hodgkin lymphoma. The CDR3 DNA reads TGTGCCAGCTTTTTAGCGGGAGGGCCCCACGAGCAGTACTTC. Encoded protein: CASFLAGGPHEQYF.